This T cell receptor beta chain was profiled in a study of patients and donors after allogeneic stem cell transplantation. The sample holds many counts of this clonotype. This CDR3 is 12 amino acids long. The ends were cut back, 1 base at V and 12 bases at J, with 12 bases in the middle. TCRdb used MiXCR to reprocess the RT-PCR reads, holding one entry per CDR3 protein. The sample includes about a million distinct CDR3 sequences, over 15% seen only once; the top ten take around 5.5%. The sample comprised blood, either unsorted or a sorted T cell fraction (not recorded which). J is TRBJ1-1 and V is TRBV12-3 or TRBV12-4; D uncertain. This TCR derives from a human donor who was either an allogeneic HSCT recipient or a stem cell or donor lymphocyte infusion donor (not recorded which). It is not recorded whose cells these are; they may come from a transplant donor. In DNA form, the CDR3 reads TGTGCCAGCAGTTTAGGAGAACAAATACCTTTCTTT. Translated, it gives CASSLGEQIPFF.